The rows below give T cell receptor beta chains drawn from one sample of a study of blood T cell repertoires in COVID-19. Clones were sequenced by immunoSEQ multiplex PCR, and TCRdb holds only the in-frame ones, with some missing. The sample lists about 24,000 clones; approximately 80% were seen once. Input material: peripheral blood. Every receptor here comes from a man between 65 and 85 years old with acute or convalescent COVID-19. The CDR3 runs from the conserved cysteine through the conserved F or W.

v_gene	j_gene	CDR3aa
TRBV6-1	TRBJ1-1	CASSEAGQNTEAFF
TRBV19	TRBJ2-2	CASSILQNTGELFF
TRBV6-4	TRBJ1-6	CASSDSRTGYNSPLHF
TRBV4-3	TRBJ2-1	CASSQGLAAVNEQFF
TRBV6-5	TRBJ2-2	CASIQPGAGELFF
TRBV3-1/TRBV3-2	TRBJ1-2	CASSQVPGVTYGYTF
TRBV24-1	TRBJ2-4	CATSDSRGPGDIQYF
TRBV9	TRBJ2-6	CASSVQGPGANVLTF
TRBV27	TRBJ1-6	CASTHSVRESSYNSPLHF
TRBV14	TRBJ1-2	CASSHDWDRGNYGYTF
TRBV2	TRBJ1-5	CASRLGGSRNQPQHF
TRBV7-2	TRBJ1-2	CASSLRGPNYGYTF
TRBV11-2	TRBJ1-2	CASSLVGGDGYTF
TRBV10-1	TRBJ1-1	CASSESQSGAKKAFF
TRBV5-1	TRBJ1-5	CASSLWAGRTDNQPQHF
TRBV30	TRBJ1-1	CAWSAGQGDTEAFF
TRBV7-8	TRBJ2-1	CASSSRDEQFF
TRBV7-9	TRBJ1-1	CASSIPEEGRFEAFF
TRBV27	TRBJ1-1	CASSLKGTTEAFF
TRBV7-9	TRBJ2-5	CASSPGTGVQTQYF
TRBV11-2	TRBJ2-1	CASSLDIQREYNEQFF
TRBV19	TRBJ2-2	CASTSGGSYTGELFF
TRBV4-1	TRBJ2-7	CASSPSPGRSYEQYF
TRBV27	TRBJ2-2	CASRWGRGTGELFF
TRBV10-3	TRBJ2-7	CAISEVRAEQYF
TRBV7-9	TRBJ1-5	CASSQTGQLSNQPQHF
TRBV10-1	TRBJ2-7	CASSESTLGQDSYEQYF
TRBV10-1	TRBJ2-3	CASSDGGAHPDTQYF
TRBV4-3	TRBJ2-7	CASSQDFSRNYEQYF